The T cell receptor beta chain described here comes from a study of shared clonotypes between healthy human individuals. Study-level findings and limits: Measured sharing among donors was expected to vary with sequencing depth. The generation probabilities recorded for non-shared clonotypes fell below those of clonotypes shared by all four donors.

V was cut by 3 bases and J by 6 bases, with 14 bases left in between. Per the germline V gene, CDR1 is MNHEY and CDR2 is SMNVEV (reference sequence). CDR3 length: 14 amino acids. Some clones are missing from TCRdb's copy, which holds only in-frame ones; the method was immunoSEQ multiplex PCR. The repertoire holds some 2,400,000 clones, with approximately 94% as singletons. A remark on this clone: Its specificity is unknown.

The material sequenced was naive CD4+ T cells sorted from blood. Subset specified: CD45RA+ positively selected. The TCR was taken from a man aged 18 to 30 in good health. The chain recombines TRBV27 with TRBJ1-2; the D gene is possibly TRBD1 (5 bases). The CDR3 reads CASSFLTGFNGYTF. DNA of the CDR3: TGTGCCAGCAGTTTTCTTACAGGATTTAATGGCTACACCTTC.